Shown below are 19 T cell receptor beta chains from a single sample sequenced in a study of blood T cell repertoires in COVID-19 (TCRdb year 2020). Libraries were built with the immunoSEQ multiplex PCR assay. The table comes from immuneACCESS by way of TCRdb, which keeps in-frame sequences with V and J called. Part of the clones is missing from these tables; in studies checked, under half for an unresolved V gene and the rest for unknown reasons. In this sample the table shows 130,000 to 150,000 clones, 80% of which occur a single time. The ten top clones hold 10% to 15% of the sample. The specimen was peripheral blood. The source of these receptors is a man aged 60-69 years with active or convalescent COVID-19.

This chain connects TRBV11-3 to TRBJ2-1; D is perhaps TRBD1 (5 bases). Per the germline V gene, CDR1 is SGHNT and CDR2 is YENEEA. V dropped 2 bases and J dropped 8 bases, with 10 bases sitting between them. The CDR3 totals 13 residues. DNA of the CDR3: TGTGCCAGCAGCTTATCCAGGGCCTATGAGCAGTTCTTC. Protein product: CASSLSRAYEQFF.

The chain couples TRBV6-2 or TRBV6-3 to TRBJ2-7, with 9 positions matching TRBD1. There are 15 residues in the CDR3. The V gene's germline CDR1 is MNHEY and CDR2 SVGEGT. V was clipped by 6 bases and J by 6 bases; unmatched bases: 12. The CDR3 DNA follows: TGTGCCAGCAGCCGGTCCGGGACAGGGAGTCGCGAGCAGTACTTC. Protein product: CASSRSGTGSREQYF.

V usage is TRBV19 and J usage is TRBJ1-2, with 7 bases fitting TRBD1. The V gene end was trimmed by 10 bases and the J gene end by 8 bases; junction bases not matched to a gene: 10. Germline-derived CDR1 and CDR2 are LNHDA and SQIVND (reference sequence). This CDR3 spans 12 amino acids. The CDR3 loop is CATTTGSAGYTF. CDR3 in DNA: TGTGCCACCACGACAGGGTCGGCCGGCTACACCTTC.

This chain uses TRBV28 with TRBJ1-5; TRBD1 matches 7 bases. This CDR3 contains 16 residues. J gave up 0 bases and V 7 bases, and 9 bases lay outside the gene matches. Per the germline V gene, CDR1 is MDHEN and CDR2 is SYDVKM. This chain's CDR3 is CASIETGFYSNQPQHF. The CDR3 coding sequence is TGTGCCAGCATCGAGACAGGGTTTTATAGCAATCAGCCCCAGCATTTT.

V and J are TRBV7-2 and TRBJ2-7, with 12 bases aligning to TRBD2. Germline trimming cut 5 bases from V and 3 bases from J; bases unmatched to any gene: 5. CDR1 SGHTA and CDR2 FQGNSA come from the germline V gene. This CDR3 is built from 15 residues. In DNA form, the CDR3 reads TGTGCCAGCAGCGCGCCGGGACTAGCGGGCTACGAGCAGTACTTC. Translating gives CASSAPGLAGYEQYF.

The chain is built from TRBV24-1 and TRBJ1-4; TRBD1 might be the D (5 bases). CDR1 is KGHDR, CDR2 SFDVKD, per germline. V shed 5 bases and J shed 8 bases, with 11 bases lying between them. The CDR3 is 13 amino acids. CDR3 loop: CATSAQGGEKLFF. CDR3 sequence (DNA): TGTGCCACCAGTGCCCAGGGCGGCGAAAAACTGTTTTTT.

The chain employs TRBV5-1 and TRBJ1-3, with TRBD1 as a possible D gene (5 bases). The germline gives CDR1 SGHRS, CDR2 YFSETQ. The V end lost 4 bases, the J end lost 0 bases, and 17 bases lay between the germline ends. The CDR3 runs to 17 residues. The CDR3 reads CASSRVGTPTSGNTIYF. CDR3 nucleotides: TGCGCCAGCAGCCGCGTCGGGACTCCCACCTCTGGAAACACCATATATTTT.

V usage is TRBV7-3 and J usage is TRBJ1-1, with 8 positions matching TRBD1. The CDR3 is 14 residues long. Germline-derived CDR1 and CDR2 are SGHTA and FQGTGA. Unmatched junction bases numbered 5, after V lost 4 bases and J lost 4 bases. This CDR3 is CASSSAGGGTEAFF. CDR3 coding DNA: TGTGCCAGCAGCTCCGCAGGGGGCGGCACTGAAGCTTTCTTT.

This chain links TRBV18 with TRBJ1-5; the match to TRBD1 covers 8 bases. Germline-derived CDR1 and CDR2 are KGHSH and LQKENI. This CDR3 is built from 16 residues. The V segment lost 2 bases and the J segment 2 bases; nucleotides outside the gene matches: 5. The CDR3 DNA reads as TGTGCCAGCTCACCAGGACAGGGTCGTGGCAATCAGCCCCAGCATTTT. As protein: CASSPGQGRGNQPQHF.

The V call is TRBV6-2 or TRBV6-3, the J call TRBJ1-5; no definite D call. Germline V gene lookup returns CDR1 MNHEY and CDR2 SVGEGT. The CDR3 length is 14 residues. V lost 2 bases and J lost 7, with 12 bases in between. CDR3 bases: TGTGCCAGCAGTTACACCAGTCCAACCCAGCCCCAGCATTTT. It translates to CASSYTSPTQPQHF.

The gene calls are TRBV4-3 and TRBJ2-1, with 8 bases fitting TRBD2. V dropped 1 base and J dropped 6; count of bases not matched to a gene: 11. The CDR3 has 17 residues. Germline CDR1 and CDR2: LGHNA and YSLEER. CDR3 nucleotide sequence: TGCGCCAGCAGCCAAGCGGGGGGGAGCGGGAGCTTCAATGAGCAGTTCTTC. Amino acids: CASSQAGGSGSFNEQFF.

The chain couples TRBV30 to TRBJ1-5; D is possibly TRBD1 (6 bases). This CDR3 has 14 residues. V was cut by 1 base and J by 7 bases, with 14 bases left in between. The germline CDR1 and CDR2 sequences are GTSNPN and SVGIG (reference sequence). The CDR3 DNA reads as TGTGCCTGGAGTGGGACAGTAGTGGGACAGCCCCAGCATTTT. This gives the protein CAWSGTVVGQPQHF. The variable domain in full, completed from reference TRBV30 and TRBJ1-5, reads SQTIHQWPATLVQPVGSPLSLECTVEGTSNPNLYWYRQAAGRGLQLLFYSVGIGQISSEVPQNLSASRPQDRQFILSSKKLLLSDSGFYLCAWSGTVVGQPQHFGDGTRLSIL.

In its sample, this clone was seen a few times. CDR3 DNA sequence: TGCGCCAGCAGCCCCTTGACAGCCGACCGAAACACAGATACGCAGTATTTT. Protein sequence: CASSPLTADRNTDTQYF. The chain is built from TRBV4-1 and TRBJ2-3; tentatively, D is TRBD1 (5 bases). The germline gives CDR1 MGHRA, CDR2 YSYEKL. The length of the CDR3 is 17 residues. V dropped 4 bases and J dropped 2 bases, with 19 bases sitting between them.

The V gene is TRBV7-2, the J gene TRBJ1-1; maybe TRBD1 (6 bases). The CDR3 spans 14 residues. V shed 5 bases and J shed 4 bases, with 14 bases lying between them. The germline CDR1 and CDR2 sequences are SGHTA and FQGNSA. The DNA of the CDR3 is TGTGCCAGCAGCGTCTACAGGGATGCCACTGAAGCTTTCTTT. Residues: CASSVYRDATEAFF.

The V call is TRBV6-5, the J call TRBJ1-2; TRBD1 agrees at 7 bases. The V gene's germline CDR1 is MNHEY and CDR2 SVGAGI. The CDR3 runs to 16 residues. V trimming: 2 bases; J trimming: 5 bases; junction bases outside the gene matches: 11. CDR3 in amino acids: CASSYDGTVASYGYTF. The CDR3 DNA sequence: TGTGCCAGCAGTTACGACGGGACAGTGGCGTCGTATGGCTACACCTTC.

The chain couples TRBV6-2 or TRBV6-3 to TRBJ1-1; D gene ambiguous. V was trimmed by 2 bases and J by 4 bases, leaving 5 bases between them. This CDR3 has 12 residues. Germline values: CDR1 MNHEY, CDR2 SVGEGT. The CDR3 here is CASSYHSTEAFF. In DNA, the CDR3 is TGTGCCAGCAGTTACCACAGCACTGAAGCTTTCTTT.

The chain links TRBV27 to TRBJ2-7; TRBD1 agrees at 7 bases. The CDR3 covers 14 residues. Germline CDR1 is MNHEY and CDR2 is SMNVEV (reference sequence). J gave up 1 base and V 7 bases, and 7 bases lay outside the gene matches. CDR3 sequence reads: CASTHRDSSYEQYF. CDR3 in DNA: TGTGCCAGCACACACCGGGACAGTTCCTACGAGCAGTACTTC.

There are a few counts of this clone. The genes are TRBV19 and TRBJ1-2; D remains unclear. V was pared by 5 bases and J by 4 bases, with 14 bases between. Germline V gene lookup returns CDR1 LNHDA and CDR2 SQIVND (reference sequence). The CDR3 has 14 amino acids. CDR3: CASSSQVRSYGYTF. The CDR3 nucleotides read TGTGCCAGTAGTTCTCAGGTTAGATCCTATGGCTACACCTTC.

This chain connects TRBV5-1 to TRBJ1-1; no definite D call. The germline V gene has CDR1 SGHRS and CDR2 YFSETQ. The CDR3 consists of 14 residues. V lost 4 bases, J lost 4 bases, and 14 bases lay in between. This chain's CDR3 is CASSGLPYGTEAFF. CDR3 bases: TGCGCCAGCAGCGGGCTACCATACGGCACTGAAGCTTTCTTT.